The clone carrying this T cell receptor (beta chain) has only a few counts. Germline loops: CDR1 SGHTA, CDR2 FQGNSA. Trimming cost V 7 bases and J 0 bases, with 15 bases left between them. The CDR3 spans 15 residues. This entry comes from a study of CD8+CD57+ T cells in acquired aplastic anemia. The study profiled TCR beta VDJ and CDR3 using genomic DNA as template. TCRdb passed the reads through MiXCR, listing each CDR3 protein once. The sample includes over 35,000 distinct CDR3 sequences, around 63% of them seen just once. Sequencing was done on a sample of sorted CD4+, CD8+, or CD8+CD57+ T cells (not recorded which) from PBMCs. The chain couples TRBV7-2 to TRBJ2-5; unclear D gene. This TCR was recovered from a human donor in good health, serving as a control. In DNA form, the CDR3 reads TGTGCCAGCACCCCTTTTTACTCGTACCAAGAGACCCAGTACTTC. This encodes CASTPFYSYQETQYF.